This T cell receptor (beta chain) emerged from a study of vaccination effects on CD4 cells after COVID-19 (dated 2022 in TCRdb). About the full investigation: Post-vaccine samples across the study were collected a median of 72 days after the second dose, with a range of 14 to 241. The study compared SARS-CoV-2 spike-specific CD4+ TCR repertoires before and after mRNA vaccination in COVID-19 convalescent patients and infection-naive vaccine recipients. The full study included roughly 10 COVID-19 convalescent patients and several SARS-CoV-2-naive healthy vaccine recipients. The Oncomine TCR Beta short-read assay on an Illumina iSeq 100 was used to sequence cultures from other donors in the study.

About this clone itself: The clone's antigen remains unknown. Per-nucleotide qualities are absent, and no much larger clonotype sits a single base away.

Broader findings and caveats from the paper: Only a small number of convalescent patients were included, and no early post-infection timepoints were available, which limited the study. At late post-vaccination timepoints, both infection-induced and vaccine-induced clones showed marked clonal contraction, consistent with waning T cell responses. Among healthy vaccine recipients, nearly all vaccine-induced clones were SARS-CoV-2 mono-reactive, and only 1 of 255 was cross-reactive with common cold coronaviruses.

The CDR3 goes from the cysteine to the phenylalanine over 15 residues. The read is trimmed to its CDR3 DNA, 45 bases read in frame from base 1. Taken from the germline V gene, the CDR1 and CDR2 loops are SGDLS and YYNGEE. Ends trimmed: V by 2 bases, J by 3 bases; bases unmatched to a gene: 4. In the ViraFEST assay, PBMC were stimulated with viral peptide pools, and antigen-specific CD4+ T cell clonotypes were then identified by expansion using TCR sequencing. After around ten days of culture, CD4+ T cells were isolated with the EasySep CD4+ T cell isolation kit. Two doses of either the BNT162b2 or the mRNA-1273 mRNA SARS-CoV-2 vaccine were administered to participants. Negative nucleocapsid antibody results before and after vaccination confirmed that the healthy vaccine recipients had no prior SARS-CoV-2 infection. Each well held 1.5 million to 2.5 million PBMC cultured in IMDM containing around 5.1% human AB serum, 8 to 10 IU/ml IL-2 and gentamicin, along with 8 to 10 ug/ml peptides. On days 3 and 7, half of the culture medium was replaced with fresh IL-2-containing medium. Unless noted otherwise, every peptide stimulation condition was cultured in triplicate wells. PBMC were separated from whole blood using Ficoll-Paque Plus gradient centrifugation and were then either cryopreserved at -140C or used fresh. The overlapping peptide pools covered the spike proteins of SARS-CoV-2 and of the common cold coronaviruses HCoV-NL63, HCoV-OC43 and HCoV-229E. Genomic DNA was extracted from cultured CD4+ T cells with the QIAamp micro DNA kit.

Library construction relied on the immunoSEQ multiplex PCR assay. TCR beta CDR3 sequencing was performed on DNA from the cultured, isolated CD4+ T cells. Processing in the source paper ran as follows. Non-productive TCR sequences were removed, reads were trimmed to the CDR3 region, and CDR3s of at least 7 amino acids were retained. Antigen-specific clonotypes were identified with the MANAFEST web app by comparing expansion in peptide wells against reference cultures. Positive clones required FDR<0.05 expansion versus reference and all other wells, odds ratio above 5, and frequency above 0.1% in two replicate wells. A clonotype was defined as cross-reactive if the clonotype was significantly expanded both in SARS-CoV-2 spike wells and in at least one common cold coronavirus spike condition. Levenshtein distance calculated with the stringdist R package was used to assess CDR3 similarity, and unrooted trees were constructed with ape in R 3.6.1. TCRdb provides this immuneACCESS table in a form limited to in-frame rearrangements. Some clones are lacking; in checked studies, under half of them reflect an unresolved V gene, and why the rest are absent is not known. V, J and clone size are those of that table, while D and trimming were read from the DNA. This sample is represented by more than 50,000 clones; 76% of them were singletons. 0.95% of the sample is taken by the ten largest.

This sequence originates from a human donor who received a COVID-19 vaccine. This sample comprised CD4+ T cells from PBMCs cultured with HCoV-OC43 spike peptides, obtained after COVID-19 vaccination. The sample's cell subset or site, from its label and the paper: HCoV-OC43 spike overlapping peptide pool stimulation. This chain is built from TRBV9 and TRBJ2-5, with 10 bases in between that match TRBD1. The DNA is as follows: TGTGCCAGCAGCGTCACCGGGACAGGGGAAGAGACCCAGTACTTC. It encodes CASSVTGTGEETQYF.